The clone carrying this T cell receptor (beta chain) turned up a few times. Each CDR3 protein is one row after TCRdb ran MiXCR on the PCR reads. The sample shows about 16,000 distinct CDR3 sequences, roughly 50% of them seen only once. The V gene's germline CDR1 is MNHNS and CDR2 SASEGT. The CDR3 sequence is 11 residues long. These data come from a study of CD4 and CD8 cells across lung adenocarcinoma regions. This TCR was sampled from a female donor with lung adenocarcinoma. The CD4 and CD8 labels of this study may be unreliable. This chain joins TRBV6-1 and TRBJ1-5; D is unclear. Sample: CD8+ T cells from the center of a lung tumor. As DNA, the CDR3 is TGTGGGGTAGGGATAGGGCAGCCCCAGCATTTT. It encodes CGVGIGQPQHF.